This T cell receptor beta chain was documented in a study of shared clonotypes between healthy human individuals. Whole-study results and caveats: Relative to clonotypes present in all four donors, those not shared had lower generation probabilities.

A remark on this clone: Its antigen is still unknown.

Authors' data handling: Because ImmunoSEQ provided only junction sequences with no quality scores, the filtering differed. Here immunoSEQ multiplex PCR was the method, and the copy in TCRdb shows in-frame clones only, minus some. V and J calls and clone size come straight from that table; D and trimming were deduced from the DNA. The sample holds over 950,000 clones; approximately 77% are singletons and the top ten take 0.7% to 0.95%. The CDR3 runs to 14 residues. V dropped 8 bases and J dropped 2 bases, with 10 bases sitting between them. Germline V gene data show CDR1 as KGHSH and CDR2 as LQKENI. The V call is TRBV18, the J call TRBJ2-6; D remains unclear. Sequenced input: memory CD4+ T cells from PBMCs. Subset specified: CD45RA-negative fraction. The TCR sequence derives from a man between 18 and 35 years old in good health. Some clones in this sample may be carry-over from other donors' samples. CDR3 amino acids: CASLLRAGANVLTF. The CDR3, as DNA: TGTGCCAGCCTACTCCGGGCTGGGGCCAACGTCCTGACTTTC. The complete variable domain, with remaining parts taken from reference TRBV18 and TRBJ2-6, reads NAGVMQNPRHLVRRRGQEARLRCSPMKGHSHVYWYRQLPEEGLKFMVYLQKENIIDESGMPKERFSAEFPKEGPSILRIQQVVRGDSAAYFCASLLRAGANVLTFGAGSRLTVL.